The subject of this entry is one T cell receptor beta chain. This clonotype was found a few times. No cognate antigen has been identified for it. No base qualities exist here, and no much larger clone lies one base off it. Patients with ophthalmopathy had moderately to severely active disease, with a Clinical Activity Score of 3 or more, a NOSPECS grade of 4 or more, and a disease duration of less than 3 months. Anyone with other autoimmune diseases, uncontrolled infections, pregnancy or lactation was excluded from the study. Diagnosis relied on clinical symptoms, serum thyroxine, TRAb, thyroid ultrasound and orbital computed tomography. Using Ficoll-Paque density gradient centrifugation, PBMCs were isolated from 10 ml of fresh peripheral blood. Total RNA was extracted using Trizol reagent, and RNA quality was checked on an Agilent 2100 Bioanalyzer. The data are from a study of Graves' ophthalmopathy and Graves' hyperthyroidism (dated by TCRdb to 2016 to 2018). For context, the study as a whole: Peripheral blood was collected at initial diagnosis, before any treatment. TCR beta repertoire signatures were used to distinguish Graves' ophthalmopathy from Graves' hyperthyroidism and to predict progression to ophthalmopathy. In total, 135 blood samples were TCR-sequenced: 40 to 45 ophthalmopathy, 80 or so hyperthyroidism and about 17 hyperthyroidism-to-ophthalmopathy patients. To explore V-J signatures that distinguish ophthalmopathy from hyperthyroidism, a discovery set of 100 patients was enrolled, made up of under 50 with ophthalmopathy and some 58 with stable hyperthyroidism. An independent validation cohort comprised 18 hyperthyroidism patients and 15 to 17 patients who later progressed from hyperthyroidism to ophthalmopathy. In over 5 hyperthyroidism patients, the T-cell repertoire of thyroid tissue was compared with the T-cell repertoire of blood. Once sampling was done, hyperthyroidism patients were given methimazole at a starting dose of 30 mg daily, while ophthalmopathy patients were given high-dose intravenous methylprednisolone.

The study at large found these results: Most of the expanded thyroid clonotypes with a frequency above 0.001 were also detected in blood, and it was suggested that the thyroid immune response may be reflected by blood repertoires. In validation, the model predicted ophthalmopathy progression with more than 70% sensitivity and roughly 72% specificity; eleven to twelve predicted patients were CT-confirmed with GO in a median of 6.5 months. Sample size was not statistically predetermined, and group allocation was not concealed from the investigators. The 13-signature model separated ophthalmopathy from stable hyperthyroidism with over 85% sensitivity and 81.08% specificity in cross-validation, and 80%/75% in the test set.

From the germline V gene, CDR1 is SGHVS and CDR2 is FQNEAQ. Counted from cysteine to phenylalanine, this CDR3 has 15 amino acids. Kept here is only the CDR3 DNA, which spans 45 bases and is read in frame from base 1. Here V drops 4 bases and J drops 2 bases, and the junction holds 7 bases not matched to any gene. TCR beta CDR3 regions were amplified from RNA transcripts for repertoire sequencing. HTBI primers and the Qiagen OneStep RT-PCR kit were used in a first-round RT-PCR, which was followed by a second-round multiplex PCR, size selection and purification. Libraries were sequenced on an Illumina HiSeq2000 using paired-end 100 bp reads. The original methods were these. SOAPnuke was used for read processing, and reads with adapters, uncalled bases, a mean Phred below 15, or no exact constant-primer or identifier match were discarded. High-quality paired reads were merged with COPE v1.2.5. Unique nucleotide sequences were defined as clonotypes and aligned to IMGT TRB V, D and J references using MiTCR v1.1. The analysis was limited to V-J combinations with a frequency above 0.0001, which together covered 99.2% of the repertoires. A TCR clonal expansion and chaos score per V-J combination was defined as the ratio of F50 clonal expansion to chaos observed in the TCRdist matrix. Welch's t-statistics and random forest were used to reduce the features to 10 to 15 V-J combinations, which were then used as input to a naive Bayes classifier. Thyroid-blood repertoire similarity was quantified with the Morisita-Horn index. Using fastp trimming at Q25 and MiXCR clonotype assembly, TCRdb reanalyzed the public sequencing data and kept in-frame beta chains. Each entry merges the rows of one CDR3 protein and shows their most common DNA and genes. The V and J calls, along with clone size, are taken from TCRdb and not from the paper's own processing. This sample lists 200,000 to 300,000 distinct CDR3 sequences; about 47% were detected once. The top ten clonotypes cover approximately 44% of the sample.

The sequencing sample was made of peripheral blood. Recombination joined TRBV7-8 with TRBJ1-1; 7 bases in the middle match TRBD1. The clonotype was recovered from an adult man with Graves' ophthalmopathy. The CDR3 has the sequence CASSSRQGYNTEAFF. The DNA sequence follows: TGTGCCAGCAGCTCCAGACAGGGCTATAACACTGAAGCTTTCTTT.